These 24 T cell receptor beta chains share one sample of origin, sequenced in a study of T cells in localized non-small cell lung cancer (TCRdb year 2020). Libraries were constructed by the immunoSEQ multiplex PCR assay. TCRdb holds this immuneACCESS table with in-frame rearrangements only. Some clones are missing; in checked studies, unresolved V genes explain under half, and the rest has no known cause. Recorded for this sample are about 34,000 clones; around nine tenths of them occurred a single time. The ten largest clones capture roughly 4% of the sample. The sample was peripheral blood, taken before any cancer treatment. These receptors all stem from a woman aged 35-75 years with stage I lung adenocarcinoma.

V and J are TRBV13 and TRBJ1-1, with a tentative D call TRBD1 (5 bases). CDR1 and CDR2 from the germline V gene are PRHDT and FYEKMQ (reference sequence). The CDR3 sequence is 18 residues long. V shed 5 bases and J shed 7 bases, with 29 bases lying between them. This CDR3 reads CASSPEGRGEPGSYEAFF. CDR3 sequence (DNA): TGTGCCAGCAGCCCAGAGGGGAGGGGTGAGCCCGGATCCTATGAAGCTTTCTTT.

CDR3 sequence: CASSRTEMGHTGELFF. The DNA for the CDR3 is TGTGCCAGCAGCCGGACGGAGATGGGTCACACCGGGGAGCTGTTTTTT. The rearrangement uses TRBV7-2 and TRBJ2-2; D not certain. CDR1 SGHTA and CDR2 FQGNSA come from the germline V gene. V shed 5 bases and J shed 3 bases, with 16 bases lying between them. The CDR3 runs 16 residues.

V and J are TRBV10-3 and TRBJ2-1; no reliable D call. Germline CDR1 is ENHRY and CDR2 is SYGVKD. The CDR3 length is 14 residues. Trimming took off 3 bases at V and 5 bases at J, with 11 bases between the two ends. The CDR3 DNA reads as TGTGCCATCAGTGATGCCGTTTCGAACAATGAGCAGTTCTTC. The encoded protein is CAISDAVSNNEQFF.

The chain couples TRBV6-6 to TRBJ1-1; 8 bases align to TRBD1. Germline loops: CDR1 MNHNY, CDR2 SVGAGI (reference sequence). There are 15 residues in the CDR3. V lost 6 bases, J lost 1 base, and 7 bases stayed unmatched. The CDR3 DNA reads TGTGCCAGCAGCCCCGGGACAGGCGAGAACACTGAAGCTTTCTTT. Translating it yields CASSPGTGENTEAFF.

The rearrangement uses TRBV27 and TRBJ2-2, with no clear D. V was clipped by 1 base and J by 4 bases, with 4 bases between them. This CDR3 comprises 13 residues. Germline CDR1 is MNHEY and CDR2 is SMNVEV (reference sequence). CDR3 loop: CASSLWATGELFF. The CDR3 DNA reads TGTGCCAGCAGTTTATGGGCCACCGGGGAGCTGTTTTTT.

Only a few counts were recorded for this clone. This sequence joins TRBV7-3 and TRBJ1-4, with TRBD1 identical over 10 bases. The germline CDR1 and CDR2 sequences are SGHTA and FQGTGA. The CDR3 has 15 amino acids. Trimming cost V 5 bases and J 3 bases; bases outside gene matches: 3. The CDR3 protein is CASSKTGGPNEKLFF. CDR3 coding DNA: TGTGCCAGCAGCAAGACAGGGGGCCCTAATGAAAAACTGTTTTTT. The complete variable domain, with remaining parts taken from reference TRBV7-3 and TRBJ1-4, reads GAGVSQTPSNKVTEKGKYVELRCDPISGHTALYWYRQSLGQGPEFLIYFQGTGAADDSGLPNDRFFAVRPEGSVSTLKIQRTERGDSAVYLCASSKTGGPNEKLFFGSGTQLSVL.

The chain is built from TRBV6-5 and TRBJ1-1, with 7 bases lining up with TRBD1. In germline, CDR1 is MNHEY, CDR2 SVGAGI. After removal of 5 bases from V and 6 bases from J, the junction contained 6 bases not matched to a gene. This CDR3 is built from 13 residues. CDR3 residues: CASSQGQLAEAFF. The CDR3 DNA sequence: TGTGCCAGCAGTCAGGGACAGCTCGCTGAAGCTTTCTTT.

This clone was detected only a few times. As DNA, the CDR3 is TGTGCCAGCAGCGTAGGAGGCTCGTATAACAATGAGCAGTTCTTC. Translated, it gives CASSVGGSYNNEQFF. The chain has TRBV9 and TRBJ2-1; D gene ambiguous. Trimming took off 0 bases at V and 5 bases at J, with 12 bases between the two ends. Germline V gene sequence: CDR1 SGDLS, CDR2 YYNGEE. The CDR3 is 15 amino acids.

The V call is TRBV27, the J call TRBJ1-1; D ambiguous. This CDR3 spans 19 amino acids. Germline V gene data show CDR1 as MNHEY and CDR2 as SMNVEV (reference sequence). V lost 1 base and J lost 1, with 22 bases in between. The CDR3 region is CASSLYPPPPREGNTEAFF. The CDR3 DNA reads TGTGCCAGCAGTTTATATCCCCCTCCGCCGAGGGAAGGGAACACTGAAGCTTTCTTT.

Concerning this clone: The sample carries other DNA sequences with the same CDR3. The genes are TRBV5-1 and TRBJ2-3; TRBD2 matches 16 bases. The CDR3 is made up of 21 amino acids. V shed 3 bases and J 0 bases; nucleotides not matched to a gene: 13. In germline, CDR1 is SGHRS, CDR2 YFSETQ. The CDR3, as DNA: TGCGCCAGCAGCTCCACTCCGGGCGGGACTAGCGGGGGGGCTAGCACAGATACGCAGTATTTT. It encodes CASSSTPGGTSGGASTDTQYF.

The rearrangement joins TRBV5-6 to TRBJ2-1; TRBD2 aligns across 14 bases. There are 16 residues in the CDR3. Germline values: CDR1 SGHDT, CDR2 YYEEEE. V lost 4 bases and J lost 7; bases outside the gene matches: 7. The CDR3 sequence is CASSLTSGGAWNEQFF. CDR3 bases: TGTGCCAGCAGCCTGACTAGCGGGGGGGCTTGGAATGAGCAGTTCTTC. Full variable domain (missing parts from reference TRBV5-6 and TRBJ2-1): DAGVTQSPTHLIKTRGQQVTLRCSPKSGHDTVSWYQQALGQGPQFIFQYYEEEERQRGNFPDRFSGHQFPNYSSELNVNALLLGDSALYLCASSLTSGGAWNEQFFGPGTRLTVL.

The chain carries TRBV7-8 and TRBJ2-7; tentative D call: TRBD1 (5 bases). The CDR3 has 16 residues. Germline V CDR1 and CDR2: SGHVS, FQNEAQ. Deletions cut 4 bases from V and 7 bases from J, with 23 bases between. The CDR3 nucleotides read TGTGCCAGCAGCTCCCAAGCAGGGATTCGGGTTAGGGAGCAGTACTTC. Translated: CASSSQAGIRVREQYF.

This rearrangement joins TRBV13 to TRBJ1-2, with TRBD1 as a possible D gene (6 bases). V lost 0 bases and J lost 5, with 10 bases in between. Germline-derived CDR1 and CDR2 are PRHDT and FYEKMQ (reference sequence). The CDR3 covers 14 residues. The CDR3 nucleotides are TGTGCCAGCAGCTTAGGGGAGGGGGGATATGGCTACACCTTC. Amino acids: CASSLGEGGYGYTF.

The chain recombines TRBV7-9 with TRBJ1-2, with D possibly TRBD1 on 6 matching bases. The CDR3 loop spans 13 amino acids. The V and J ends lost 5 bases and 3 bases respectively, with 10 bases between them. CDR1 and CDR2 (germline): SEHNR, FQNEAQ (reference sequence). CDR3 sequence: CASSLDSDYGYTF. The DNA of the CDR3 is TGTGCCAGCAGCCTGGACAGCGACTATGGCTACACCTTC.

Details on this clone: An end of the junction differs from the germline gene, which may be a read error. The rearrangement joins TRBV5-1 to TRBJ2-7; D not resolved. Germline loops: CDR1 SGHRS, CDR2 YFSETQ. The CDR3 consists of 12 residues. CDR3: CASSLVDGPSSF. DNA for the CDR3: TGCGCCAGCAGCTTGGTCGACGGACCGAGTAGTTTC.

The chain combines TRBV4-3 with TRBJ1-4, with a weak D call TRBD1 (5 bases). Trimming pared 1 base from V and 6 bases from J, leaving 9 bases between. CDR1 and CDR2 from the germline V gene are LGHNA and YSLEER. This CDR3 is 14 amino acids long. The CDR3 sequence: CASSQVVGDEKLFF. CDR3 DNA: TGCGCCAGCAGCCAAGTAGTAGGGGATGAAAAACTGTTTTTT.

The V and J genes are TRBV10-2 and TRBJ1-4; D is ambiguous. Trimming cost V 4 bases and J 5 bases, with 11 bases left between them. CDR1 WSHSY and CDR2 SAAADI come from the germline V gene. This CDR3 comprises 14 residues. CDR3 sequence reads: CASSGRGSNEKLFF. In DNA form, the CDR3 reads TGCGCCAGCAGTGGGAGAGGTTCGAATGAAAAACTGTTTTTT.

The chain uses TRBV4-3 and TRBJ1-4; D not resolved. This CDR3 spans 15 amino acids. The V end was cut by 4 bases, the J end by 2 bases, with 11 bases between. Germline CDR1 reads LGHNA; CDR2 reads YSLEER. The CDR3 loop is CASSPQTRTNEKLFF. The CDR3 DNA follows: TGCGCCAGCAGCCCTCAGACCCGTACTAATGAAAAACTGTTTTTT.

This chain joins TRBV7-2 and TRBJ1-2, with D possibly being TRBD1 (5 bases). The length of the CDR3 is 14 residues. With 1 base removed from V and 4 bases from J, the gap between germline ends came to 10 bases. Germline V lookup: CDR1 SGHTA, CDR2 FQGNSA. CDR3 sequence (DNA): TGTGCCAGCAGCTTAGGGGGCTCCGGCTATGGCTACACCTTC. It specifies CASSLGGSGYGYTF.

This clone was seen a handful of times. The rearrangement joins TRBV2 to TRBJ1-2; D remains unclear. Germline V gene sequence: CDR1 SNHLY, CDR2 FYNNEI. CDR3 length equals 12 residues. V lost 4 bases and J lost 7, with 10 bases in between. DNA of the CDR3: TGTGCCAGCAGTGTCCAACAGCGTGGCTACACCTTC. The encoded protein is CASSVQQRGYTF. The full variable domain, in which reference TRBV2 and TRBJ1-2 provide the parts outside the CDR3, is EPEVTQTPSHQVTQMGQEVILRCVPISNHLYFYWYRQILGQKVEFLVSFYNNEISEKSEIFDDQFSVERPDGSNFTLKIRSTKLEDSAMYFCASSVQQRGYTFGSGTRLTVV.

The chain combines TRBV5-1 with TRBJ2-1; D gene ambiguous. Looked up from germline, CDR1 is SGHRS and CDR2 is YFSETQ. Trimming cost V 0 bases and J 7 bases, with 5 bases left between them. This CDR3 comprises 12 residues. CDR3 amino acids: CASSLVSNEQFF. CDR3 nucleotides: TGCGCCAGCAGCTTGGTATCGAATGAGCAGTTCTTC.

The chain has TRBV11-2 and TRBJ1-5, with a possible D match to TRBD1 (6 bases). Trimming took 5 bases from V and 3 from J, leaving 11 bases between them. In germline, CDR1 is SGHAT, CDR2 FQNNGV. The CDR3 spans 14 residues. The CDR3 DNA sequence: TGTGCCAGCAGCCCCGGACAGTTCAATCAGCCCCAGCATTTT. Protein: CASSPGQFNQPQHF.

The J gene is TRBJ1-1, the V gene TRBV29-1; D is ambiguous. The V end lost 4 bases, the J end lost 7 bases, and 13 bases lay between the germline ends. The CDR3 has 12 residues. Germline V gene data show CDR1 as SQVTM and CDR2 as ANQGSEA. CDR3 loop: CSVAASEFEAFF. CDR3 bases: TGCAGCGTTGCGGCCTCCGAATTTGAAGCTTTCTTT.

The chain has TRBV9 and TRBJ2-3; TRBD1 aligns across 12 bases. The CDR3 contains 17 residues. The trim removed 0 bases at V and 5 bases at J, leaving 7 bases unmatched. From germline, CDR1 is SGDLS and CDR2 YYNGEE. CDR3 residues: CASSVGDRGRRRDTQYF. The CDR3 DNA follows: TGTGCCAGCAGCGTAGGGGACAGGGGGCGACGGAGAGATACGCAGTATTTT.